Listed below are T cell receptor beta chains from one sample, sequenced in a study of beta chain features in type 1 diabetes. The assay was immunoSEQ multiplex PCR, and TCRdb's table has in-frame clones only and misses some. The repertoire has 300,000 or so clones, roughly 9% of them found once; the top ten carry roughly 1%. Material for sequencing was central memory CD4+ T cells from blood. Source of these receptors: a man under 40 with type 1 diabetes. Both conserved end residues are part of each CDR3. The order of the fields is clone size, V gene, D gene, J gene, CDR3 protein, CDR3 DNA. D genes are given only for firm matches. Clone sizes are given selectively: once, few, many, or a class where the clone is expanded.

few	TRBV6-6	TRBD2	TRBJ2-3	CASTIAGGSTDTQYF	TGTGCCAGCACCATAGCGGGGGGGAGCACAGATACGCAGTATTTT
many	TRBV19	TRBD1	TRBJ1-2	CASRGQDNYGYTF	TGTGCCAGTAGGGGACAGGATAACTATGGCTACACCTTC
.	TRBV19	.	TRBJ2-1	CASSTRWDTSSYNEQFF	TGTGCCAGTAGTACCAGATGGGACACGAGCTCCTACAATGAGCAGTTCTTC
.	TRBV7-7	.	TRBJ2-1	CASSLALSSYNEQFF	TGTGCCAGCAGCTTAGCTTTAAGCTCCTACAATGAGCAGTTCTTC
.	TRBV7-9	.	TRBJ1-5	CASSLGMSNQPQHF	TGTGCCAGTTCGTTGGGGATGAGCAATCAGCCCCAGCATTTT
few	TRBV30	.	TRBJ2-7	CAWSTGNYEQYF	TGTGCCTGGAGTACAGGCAACTACGAGCAGTACTTC
.	TRBV7-2	.	TRBJ1-6	CASSLTGIRSPLHF	TGTGCCAGCAGCTTAACAGGGATACGTTCACCCCTCCACTTT
.	TRBV29-1	TRBD1	TRBJ1-2	CSVYSQGANYGYTF	TGCAGCGTCTACTCCCAGGGGGCGAACTATGGCTACACCTTC
few	TRBV9	.	TRBJ2-3	CASSVGADGTSNTDTQYF	TGTGCCAGCAGCGTAGGGGCGGATGGGACCTCAAACACAGATACGCAGTATTTT
many	TRBV7-2	.	TRBJ2-1	CASSSLGDSNEQFF	TGTGCCAGCAGCTCCCTGGGCGACTCCAATGAGCAGTTCTTC